The 15 T cell receptor beta chains listed next were all sequenced from one sample in a study of T cells in Graves' hyperthyroidism and ophthalmopathy (dated by TCRdb to the late 2010s). Receptors were amplified or captured by multiplex PCR. The data were produced on an Illumina HiSeq 2000. The TCR beta CDR3 regions were amplified from RNA transcripts. A first-round RT-PCR of the TCR CDR3 used the HTBI primer set with the Qiagen OneStep RT-PCR kit. TCRdb reprocessed the public reads (quality trimming at Q25 with fastp, clone calling with MiXCR) and kept in-frame beta chains. Identical CDR3 protein sequences are pooled into one entry, listed with their most common genes and DNA. Across this sample there are 550,000 to 700,000 distinct CDR3 sequences, with just over 45% seen only once. The ten largest clones take up under 20% of the sample. Sample: peripheral blood or thyroid tissue (not recorded which). Source of these receptors: an adult woman with Graves' disease, either hyperthyroidism or ophthalmopathy (not recorded which).

The chain links TRBV28 to TRBJ2-7; D possibly corresponds to TRBD1 (6 bases). Deletions cut 4 bases from V and 4 bases from J, with 11 bases between. Germline V gene sequence: CDR1 MDHEN, CDR2 SYDVKM. The CDR3 is made up of 13 amino acids. The CDR3 nucleotides read TGTGCCAGCAGTTCAACAGGGTTGTACGAGCAGTACTTC. Translating gives CASSSTGLYEQYF.

This clonotype was recorded many times. The chain uses TRBV10-3 and TRBJ1-3; D not resolved. Germline V gives CDR1 ENHRY, CDR2 SYGVKD. This CDR3 has 13 amino acids. Trimming removed 2 bases from V and 7 bases from J, with 9 bases in between. CDR3 residues: CAISEPPRNTIYF. DNA of the CDR3: TGTGCCATCAGTGAGCCCCCTCGTAACACCATATATTTT.

This clonotype was seen many times. The chain carries TRBV5-6 and TRBJ1-5, with D maybe TRBD1 (6 bases). CDR1 is SGHDT and CDR2 is YYEEEE in the germline V gene. The CDR3 runs 13 residues. Trimming left V 4 bases short and J 5 bases short, with 10 bases between. The CDR3: CASSSSGDQPQHF. The CDR3 bases are TGTGCCAGCAGCAGTTCAGGGGATCAGCCCCAGCATTTT. Based on the CDR3 plus reference TRBV5-6 and TRBJ1-5, the full variable domain is DAGVTQSPTHLIKTRGQQVTLRCSPKSGHDTVSWYQQALGQGPQFIFQYYEEEERQRGNFPDRFSGHQFPNYSSELNVNALLLGDSALYLCASSSSGDQPQHFGDGTRLSIL.

This clonotype was counted at least ten times. V is TRBV5-1 and J is TRBJ2-5, with TRBD2 identical over 8 bases. Per germline, CDR1 SGHRS and CDR2 YFSETQ. This CDR3 is 14 amino acids long. After removal of 4 bases from V and 5 bases from J, the junction contained 7 bases not matched to a gene. The CDR3 region is CASSRAGAPETQYF. The CDR3 DNA follows: TGCGCCAGCAGCCGAGCGGGAGCACCTGAGACCCAGTACTTC.

For this clonotype: Relative to the germline gene, one junction end is altered; a read error may explain this. This chain links TRBV19 with TRBJ2-5; 14 nucleotides align to TRBD2. The J call may be incorrect, as the DNA end agrees better with TRBJ2-7. Looked up from germline, CDR1 is LNHDA and CDR2 is SQIVND (reference sequence). The CDR3 loop spans 16 amino acids. CDR3 in amino acids: CVSSIGGLAGGNEQYF. CDR3 DNA: TGTGTCAGTAGTATTGGCGGACTAGCGGGAGGAAACGAGCAGTACTTC.

This clonotype was picked up a small number of times. A junction end diverges from the germline sequence, so it may reflect a read error. The V call is TRBV24-1, the J call TRBJ2-2; D not resolved. The V gene's germline CDR1 is KGHDR and CDR2 SFDVKD. This CDR3 comprises 12 residues. This CDR3 reads CASSLSSGELFF. As DNA, the CDR3 is TGTGCCAGCAGTTTATCGAGCGGGGAGCTGTTTTTT.

This clonotype has at least ten counts. This sequence joins TRBV5-6 and TRBJ1-2, with 7 bases matching TRBD1. V lost 4 bases, J lost 6 bases, and 9 bases stayed unmatched. Per the germline V gene, CDR1 is SGHDT and CDR2 is YYEEEE. This CDR3 spans 14 amino acids. The CDR3 DNA reads as TGTGCCAGCAGCCCCTTCTGGACAGGCCATGGCTACACCTTC. It encodes CASSPFWTGHGYTF.

This clonotype was seen many times. The J gene is TRBJ1-2, the V gene TRBV27, with 8 bases lining up with TRBD1. Germline V gene sequence: CDR1 MNHEY, CDR2 SMNVEV (reference sequence). V shed 5 bases and J 6 bases; nucleotides not matched to a gene: 5. The CDR3 length is 13 residues. As DNA, the CDR3 is TGTGCCAGCAGTATAGGACAGGGTGATGGCTACACCTTC. Residues: CASSIGQGDGYTF.

This sequence joins TRBV5-1 and TRBJ2-7; TRBD1 aligns across 7 bases. CDR1 is SGHRS and CDR2 is YFSETQ in the germline V gene. CDR3 length: 13 residues. The J segment lost 2 bases and the V segment lost 3 bases, leaving 2 bases of the junction unmatched. The CDR3 DNA reads as TGCGCCAGCAGCTGGGGACAGACCTACGAGCAGTACTTC. Protein product: CASSWGQTYEQYF. The entire variable domain, with the rest obtained from reference TRBV5-1 and TRBJ2-7, is as follows: KAGVTQTPRYLIKTRGQQVTLSCSPISGHRSVSWYQQTPGQGLQFLFEYFSETQRNKGNFPGRFSGRQFSNSRSEMNVSTLELGDSALYLCASSWGQTYEQYFGPGTRLTVT.

This clonotype was seen ten or more times. This chain links TRBV5-1 with TRBJ2-7; D is perhaps TRBD1 (6 bases). V was cut by 3 bases and J by 5 bases, with 9 bases left in between. CDR1 and CDR2 (germline): SGHRS, YFSETQ. This CDR3 comprises 12 residues. CDR3 region: CASSYNRDEQYF. Written as DNA, the CDR3 is TGCGCCAGCAGCTATAACAGGGACGAGCAGTACTTC.

With respect to this clonotype: The limits of the CDR3 on the DNA are not certain, so only TCRdb's listed CDR3 is given. The chain combines TRBV4-1 with TRBJ2-2. Germline V gene sequence: CDR1 MGHRA, CDR2 YSYEKL. The CDR3 is made up of 12 amino acids, end residues included. CDR3 sequence reads: CASSRRSGSCFF.

This clonotype was detected ten times or more. The V and J genes are TRBV20-1 and TRBJ2-7; TRBD2 matches 11 bases. The CDR3 has 15 amino acids. Germline assignment: CDR1 DFQATT and CDR2 SNEGSKA (reference sequence). J lost 0 bases, V lost 1 base, and 2 bases had no gene match. The CDR3 here is CSARVGTSGSYEQYF. CDR3 in DNA: TGCAGTGCTAGAGTTGGGACTAGCGGCTCCTACGAGCAGTACTTC.

There are a few counts of this clonotype. The chain is built from TRBV2 and TRBJ1-5, with 8 bases matching TRBD1. J gave up 6 bases and V 6 bases, and 7 bases lay outside the gene matches. CDR1 SNHLY and CDR2 FYNNEI come from the germline V gene. This CDR3 has 14 amino acids. The CDR3 DNA reads TGTGCCAGCAGGACCGGGACAGGCGGTCAGCCCCAGCATTTT. Residues: CASRTGTGGQPQHF.

The V gene is TRBV7-8, the J gene TRBJ1-6; D is undetermined. Germline loops: CDR1 SGHVS, CDR2 FQNEAQ. The CDR3 contains 14 residues. Trimming shortened V by 6 bases and J by 7 bases, and 13 bases separated the two germline ends. The CDR3 is CASSFQTTNSPLHF. Written as DNA, the CDR3 is TGTGCCAGCAGTTTTCAGACCACCAATTCACCCCTCCACTTT.

This clonotype has a count of ten or more. The chain is built from TRBV7-9 and TRBJ2-7; 10 bases match TRBD2. V lost 5 bases and J lost 2; bases outside the gene matches: 3. The CDR3 spans 14 residues. Germline V gene data show CDR1 as SEHNR and CDR2 as FQNEAQ (reference sequence). CDR3 protein: CASSASGRPYEQYF. In DNA, the CDR3 is TGTGCCAGCAGCGCTAGCGGGAGACCCTACGAGCAGTACTTC.